This T cell receptor beta chain was identified during a study of T cell changes during pregnancy in multiple sclerosis. Repertoires were generated with immunoSEQ multiplex PCR, while TCRdb's copy carries only in-frame clones and drops some. The repertoire holds about 71,000 clones, with roughly nine tenths as singletons. The V segment lost 3 bases and the J segment 3 bases; nucleotides outside the gene matches: 6. This CDR3 has 16 residues. Germline V gene data show CDR1 as SEHNR and CDR2 as FQNEAQ (reference sequence). This chain links TRBV7-9 with TRBJ2-5; the match to TRBD2 covers 11 bases. This TCR came from a female donor with multiple sclerosis, enrolled in a pregnancy study. The specimen comprised CD8+ T cells from peripheral blood mononuclear cells, sampled before pregnancy. The CDR3 sequence is CASSFGDSGGEETQYF. CDR3 DNA sequence: TGTGCCAGCAGCTTTGGAGATAGCGGGGGGGAAGAGACCCAGTACTTC.